The T cell receptor beta chain described here comes from a study of shared clonotypes between healthy human individuals. About the research overall: CD4 naive and CD4 memory each took three plates per donor, while CD8 naive took two and CD8 memory one.

Comments on this clone: Its antigen is as yet unknown. Other DNA sequences within the sample encode an identical CDR3.

Trimming stripped 0 bases from V and 4 bases from J, with 7 bases between. CDR3 length: 13 amino acids. Germline CDR1 reads SEHNR; CDR2 reads FQNEAQ (reference sequence). Sequencing used immunoSEQ multiplex PCR; TCRdb keeps in-frame clones, though not all of them. Of 2,500,000 or so clones in the sample, 85% to 95% are singletons; the top ten hold 0.14%. Study outcomes and limitations: On the whole, naive subsets had larger estimated richness than memory subsets had. Shared clonotypes: roughly 5% naive CD4, roughly 3.5% naive CD8, around 2.4% memory CD4, around 0.4% memory CD8.

The sequence was collected from a man aged 18 to 29 in good health. The J gene is TRBJ2-7, the V gene TRBV7-9; D unclear. Sequenced sample: naive CD4+ T cells sorted from blood. The sample's subset: CD45RA+ positively selected. CDR3 DNA sequence: TGTGCCAGCAGCTTAGCCCCCGCTTACGAGCAGTACTTC. Amino acid sequence: CASSLAPAYEQYF.